This T cell receptor beta chain was identified during a study of blood T cell repertoires in COVID-19. Across the study: Sites across the United States, Italy and Spain contributed samples from acute and convalescent COVID-19.

TCRdb's copy holds only in-frame clones and misses some; the assay was immunoSEQ multiplex PCR. The sample has 150,000 to 200,000 clones, 80% to 90% seen once. The CDR3 is 15 amino acids. Trimming cost V 5 bases and J 11 bases; bases outside gene matches: 12. CDR1 and CDR2 from the germline V gene are SEHNR and FQNEAQ (reference sequence). This clone was observed a handful of times. The gene calls are TRBV7-9 and TRBJ1-5; 10 bases map to TRBD1. Sequenced material: peripheral blood. The receptor was derived from a man in his 70s with active or convalescent COVID-19. This CDR3 reads CASSLGTGAGEAQHF. The CDR3, as DNA: TGTGCCAGCAGCCTAGGGACAGGGGCTGGCGAGGCCCAGCATTTT.